The rows below give T cell receptor beta chains drawn from one sample of a study of cytomegalovirus exposure and HLA in healthy donors. Sequenced by immunoSEQ multiplex PCR; TCRdb stores in-frame clones only, minus some. The profile shows around 120,000 clones, about three quarters of them singletons. Sequenced sample: PBMCs. The receptors originated from a woman between 35 and 50 years old in good health and CMV-seropositive. Both conserved end residues are part of each CDR3. Each record gives: CDR3 length, V gene, D gene, J gene, clone size, CDR3 DNA, CDR3 protein. The D gene is left open where the match is weak. Only some rows state a clone size, as once, few, many or a class for expanded clones.

len: 17
v_gene: TRBV4-2
d_gene: TRBD2
j_gene: TRBJ2-2
abundance: once
CDR3nt: TGTGCCAGCAGCCAAGATCATGTTAGCGGGAGCTCCGGGGAGCTGTTTTTT
CDR3aa: CASSQDHVSGSSGELFF

len: 14
v_gene: TRBV5-1
d_gene: TRBD1
j_gene: TRBJ1-2
abundance: -
CDR3nt: TGCGCCAGCAGCTTGGATCAGGGGGGCTATGGCTACACCTTC
CDR3aa: CASSLDQGGYGYTF

len: 14
v_gene: TRBV30
d_gene: -
j_gene: TRBJ2-3
abundance: once
CDR3nt: TGTGCCTGGAGACTTTACCGGGGCACAGATACGCAGTATTTT
CDR3aa: CAWRLYRGTDTQYF

len: 15
v_gene: TRBV9
d_gene: -
j_gene: TRBJ2-1
abundance: -
CDR3nt: TGTGCCAGCAGCGTAGCAGGGAATGTCGACAATGAGCAGTTCTTC
CDR3aa: CASSVAGNVDNEQFF

len: 14
v_gene: TRBV6-6
d_gene: -
j_gene: TRBJ1-5
abundance: -
CDR3nt: TGTGCCAGCAGTTACAGGCCAGGGGACCAGCCCCAGCATTTT
CDR3aa: CASSYRPGDQPQHF

len: 17
v_gene: TRBV27
d_gene: TRBD2
j_gene: TRBJ2-1
abundance: -
CDR3nt: TGTGCCAGCAGTATCGGGACTAGCGGGAGAAGGGGAAATGAGCAGTTCTTC
CDR3aa: CASSIGTSGRRGNEQFF

len: 13
v_gene: TRBV2
d_gene: -
j_gene: TRBJ2-2
abundance: -
CDR3nt: TGTGCCAGTCGGAGGGGGAACACCGGGGAGCTGTTTTTT
CDR3aa: CASRRGNTGELFF

len: 15
v_gene: TRBV4-2
d_gene: TRBD2
j_gene: TRBJ2-1
abundance: -
CDR3nt: TGTGCCAGCAGCCAAGACGCAGCGGGGTTCGATGAGCAGTTCTTC
CDR3aa: CASSQDAAGFDEQFF

len: 12
v_gene: TRBV29-1
d_gene: -
j_gene: TRBJ2-1
abundance: -
CDR3nt: TGCAGCGTCGTGAGGGTGGTGAACGAGCAGTTCTTC
CDR3aa: CSVVRVVNEQFF

len: 13
v_gene: TRBV29-1
d_gene: TRBD1
j_gene: TRBJ2-5
abundance: -
CDR3nt: TGCAGCGTGGGTCCAGGGGGCCGGGAGACCCAGTACTTC
CDR3aa: CSVGPGGRETQYF

len: 17
v_gene: TRBV5-6
d_gene: TRBD1
j_gene: TRBJ1-4
abundance: -
CDR3nt: TGTGCCAGCAGCTTGGGGCTCCCGGGACAGCCTAATGAAAAACTGTTTTTT
CDR3aa: CASSLGLPGQPNEKLFF

len: 11
v_gene: TRBV20-1
d_gene: -
j_gene: TRBJ2-3
abundance: -
CDR3nt: TGCAGTGCTTCTTCCAGGGATACGCAGTATTTT
CDR3aa: CSASSRDTQYF

len: 13
v_gene: TRBV30
d_gene: -
j_gene: TRBJ1-4
abundance: -
CDR3nt: TGTGCCTGGAGTACCGGGATTGGTGAAAAACTGTTTTTT
CDR3aa: CAWSTGIGEKLFF

len: 15
v_gene: TRBV5-1
d_gene: -
j_gene: TRBJ2-7
abundance: -
CDR3nt: TGCGCCAGCAGCTTGGCGGCCAGGGCGGCCTCCGAGCAGTACTTC
CDR3aa: CASSLAARAASEQYF

len: 15
v_gene: TRBV6-5
d_gene: TRBD2
j_gene: TRBJ2-1
abundance: -
CDR3nt: TGTGCCAGCAGTTCAAAGACTAGCGGTCAGAATGAGCAGTTCTTC
CDR3aa: CASSSKTSGQNEQFF

len: 15
v_gene: TRBV18
d_gene: -
j_gene: TRBJ1-3
abundance: -
CDR3nt: TGTGCCAGCTCACCACTGATCCAGGATGGAAACACCATATATTTT
CDR3aa: CASSPLIQDGNTIYF

len: 17
v_gene: TRBV4-3
d_gene: TRBD2
j_gene: TRBJ2-3
abundance: -
CDR3nt: TGCGCCAGCAGCCAGGTCAGCGGGAGAGGGATCACAGATACGCAGTATTTT
CDR3aa: CASSQVSGRGITDTQYF

len: 16
v_gene: TRBV19
d_gene: -
j_gene: TRBJ2-3
abundance: -
CDR3nt: TGTGCCAGTAGTGGGTACCGGGACTCCTCAGGAGATACGCAGTATTTT
CDR3aa: CASSGYRDSSGDTQYF

len: 16
v_gene: TRBV19
d_gene: TRBD1
j_gene: TRBJ2-1
abundance: -
CDR3nt: TGTGCCAGTAGTACCCAAGGACAGGGGGTGCGGAATGAGCAGTTCTTC
CDR3aa: CASSTQGQGVRNEQFF

len: 15
v_gene: TRBV5-1
d_gene: TRBD2
j_gene: TRBJ2-1
abundance: few
CDR3nt: TGCGCCAGCAGCTTCGGACTAGCGGGAGTGGATGAGCAGTTCTTC
CDR3aa: CASSFGLAGVDEQFF

len: 14
v_gene: TRBV10-3
d_gene: TRBD1
j_gene: TRBJ1-2
abundance: once
CDR3nt: TGTGCCATTCTCCGGGACAGGGGGCTCTATGGCTACACCTTC
CDR3aa: CAILRDRGLYGYTF

len: 14
v_gene: TRBV13
d_gene: -
j_gene: TRBJ1-1
abundance: once
CDR3nt: TGTGCCAGCAGCTTAGGCAGTTTCAACACTGAAGCTTTCTTT
CDR3aa: CASSLGSFNTEAFF

len: 16
v_gene: TRBV18
d_gene: TRBD1
j_gene: TRBJ1-1
abundance: -
CDR3nt: TGTGCCAGCTCACCCTACGGGACAGGCCAGGGGTCTGAAGCTTTCTTT
CDR3aa: CASSPYGTGQGSEAFF

len: 15
v_gene: TRBV5-8
d_gene: -
j_gene: TRBJ1-3
abundance: -
CDR3nt: TGTGCCAGCACACCGCGAGGCAACTCTGGAAACACCATATATTTT
CDR3aa: CASTPRGNSGNTIYF

len: 14
v_gene: TRBV25-1
d_gene: TRBD1
j_gene: TRBJ2-4
abundance: -
CDR3nt: TGTGCCAGCAGTGACCCAGGGGGAAAAAACATTCAGTACTTC
CDR3aa: CASSDPGGKNIQYF

len: 14
v_gene: TRBV5-1
d_gene: -
j_gene: TRBJ2-3
abundance: -
CDR3nt: TGCGCCAGCAGGTCAGGGTATTTCGGGGATACGCAGTATTTT
CDR3aa: CASRSGYFGDTQYF

len: 21
v_gene: TRBV18
d_gene: TRBD2
j_gene: TRBJ2-1
abundance: -
CDR3nt: TGTGCCAGCTCACGGAGGGTCGGGACGGCGTTCGGACTAGCGGGAGAAGATGAGCAGTTCTTC
CDR3aa: CASSRRVGTAFGLAGEDEQFF